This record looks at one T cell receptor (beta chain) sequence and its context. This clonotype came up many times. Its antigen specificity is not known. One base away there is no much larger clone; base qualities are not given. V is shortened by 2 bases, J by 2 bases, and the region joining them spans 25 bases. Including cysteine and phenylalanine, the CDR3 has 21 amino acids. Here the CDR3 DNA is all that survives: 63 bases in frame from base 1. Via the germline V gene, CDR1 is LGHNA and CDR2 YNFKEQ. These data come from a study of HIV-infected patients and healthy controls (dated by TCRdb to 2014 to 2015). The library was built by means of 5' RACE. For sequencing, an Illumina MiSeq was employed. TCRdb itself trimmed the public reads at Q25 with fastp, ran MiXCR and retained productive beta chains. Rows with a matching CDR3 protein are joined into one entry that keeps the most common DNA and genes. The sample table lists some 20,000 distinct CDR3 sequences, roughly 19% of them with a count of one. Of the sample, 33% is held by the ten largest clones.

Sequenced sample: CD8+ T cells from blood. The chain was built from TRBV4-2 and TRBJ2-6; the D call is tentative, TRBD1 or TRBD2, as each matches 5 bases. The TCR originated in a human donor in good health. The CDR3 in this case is CASSQLGEWHASIAGANVLTF. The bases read TGTGCCAGCAGCCAACTGGGGGAGTGGCACGCGTCAATCGCTGGGGCCAACGTCCTGACTTTC.